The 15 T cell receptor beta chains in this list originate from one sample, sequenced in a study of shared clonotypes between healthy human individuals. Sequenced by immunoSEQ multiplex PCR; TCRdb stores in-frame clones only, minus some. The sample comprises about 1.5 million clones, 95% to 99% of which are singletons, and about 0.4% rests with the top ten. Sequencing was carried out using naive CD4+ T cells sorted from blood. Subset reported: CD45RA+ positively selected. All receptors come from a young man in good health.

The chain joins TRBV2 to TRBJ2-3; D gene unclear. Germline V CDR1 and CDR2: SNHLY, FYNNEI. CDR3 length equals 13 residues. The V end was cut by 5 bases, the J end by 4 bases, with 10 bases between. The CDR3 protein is CASSTRVSDTQYF. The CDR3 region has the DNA TGTGCCAGCAGTACCCGCGTTTCAGATACGCAGTATTTT.

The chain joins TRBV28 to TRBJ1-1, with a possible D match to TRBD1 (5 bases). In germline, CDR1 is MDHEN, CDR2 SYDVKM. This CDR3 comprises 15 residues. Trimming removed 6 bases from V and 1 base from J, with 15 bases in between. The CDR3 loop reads CASSVPGRRNTEAFF. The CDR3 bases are TGTGCCAGCAGCGTTCCGGGACGGCGGAACACTGAAGCTTTCTTT. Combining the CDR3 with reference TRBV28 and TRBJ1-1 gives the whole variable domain DVKVTQSSRYLVKRTGEKVFLECVQDMDHENMFWYRQDPGLGLRLIYFSYDVKMKEKGDIPEGYSVSREKKERFSLILESASTNQTSMYLCASSVPGRRNTEAFFGQGTRLTVV.

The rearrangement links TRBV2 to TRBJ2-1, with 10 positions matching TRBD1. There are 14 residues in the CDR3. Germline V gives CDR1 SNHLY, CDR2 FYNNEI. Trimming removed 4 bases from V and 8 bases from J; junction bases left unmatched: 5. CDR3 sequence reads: CASSGTGGSHEQFF. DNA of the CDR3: TGTGCCAGCAGTGGGACAGGGGGTAGCCATGAGCAGTTCTTC.

The CDR3 region is CASRAGLAGYNEQFF. The DNA of the CDR3 is TGTGCCAGCAGGGCGGGACTAGCGGGTTACAATGAGCAGTTCTTC. The chain recombines TRBV28 with TRBJ2-1; 12 nucleotides align to TRBD2. The germline gives CDR1 MDHEN, CDR2 SYDVKM. The CDR3 length is 15 residues. The trim removed 6 bases at V and 4 bases at J, leaving 4 bases unmatched.

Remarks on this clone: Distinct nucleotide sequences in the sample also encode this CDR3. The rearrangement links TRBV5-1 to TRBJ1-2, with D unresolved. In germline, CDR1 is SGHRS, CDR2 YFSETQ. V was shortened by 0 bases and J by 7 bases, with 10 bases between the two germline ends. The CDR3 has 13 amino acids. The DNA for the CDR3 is TGCGCCAGCAGCTTGGAAGGAGTATCTGGCTACACCTTC. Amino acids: CASSLEGVSGYTF.

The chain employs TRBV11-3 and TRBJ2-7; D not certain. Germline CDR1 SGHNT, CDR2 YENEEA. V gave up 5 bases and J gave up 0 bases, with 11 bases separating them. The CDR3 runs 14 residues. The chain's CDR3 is CASSPRRSSYEQYF. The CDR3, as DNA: TGTGCCAGCAGCCCCCGACGGAGCTCCTACGAGCAGTACTTC.

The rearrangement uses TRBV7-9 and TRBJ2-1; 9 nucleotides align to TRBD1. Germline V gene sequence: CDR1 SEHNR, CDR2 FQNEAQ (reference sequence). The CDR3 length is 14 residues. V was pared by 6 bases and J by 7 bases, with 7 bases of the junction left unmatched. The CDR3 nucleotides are TGTGCCAGCAGAGAGGACAGGGGAGGGAATGAGCAGTTCTTC. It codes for CASREDRGGNEQFF.

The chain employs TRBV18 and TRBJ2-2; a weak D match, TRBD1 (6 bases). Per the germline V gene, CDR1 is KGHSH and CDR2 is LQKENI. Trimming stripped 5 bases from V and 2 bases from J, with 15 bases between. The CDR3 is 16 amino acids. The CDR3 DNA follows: TGTGCCAGCTCATCCGCGGACAGCCAAAACACCGGGGAGCTGTTTTTT. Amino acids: CASSSADSQNTGELFF.

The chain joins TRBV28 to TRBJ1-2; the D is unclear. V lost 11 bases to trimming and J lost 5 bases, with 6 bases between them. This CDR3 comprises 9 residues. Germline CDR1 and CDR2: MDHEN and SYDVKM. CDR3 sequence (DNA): TGTGCCGGTAAATATGGCTACACCTTC. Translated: CAGKYGYTF.

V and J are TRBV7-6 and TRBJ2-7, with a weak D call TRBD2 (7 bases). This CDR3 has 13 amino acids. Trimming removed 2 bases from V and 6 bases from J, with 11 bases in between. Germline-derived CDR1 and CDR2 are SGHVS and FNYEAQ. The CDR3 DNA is TGTGCCAGCAGCTTAAACAGGGAGGGCGAGCAGTACTTC. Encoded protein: CASSLNREGEQYF.

CDR3 DNA sequence: TGTGCCAGCAGCGCCTCGGTTAGGAGCTCCTACAATGAGCAGTTCTTC. Its protein product is CASSASVRSSYNEQFF. The chain carries TRBV9 and TRBJ2-1; D remains unclear. The germline gives CDR1 SGDLS, CDR2 YYNGEE. CDR3 length: 16 residues. The V end lost 3 bases, the J end lost 0 bases, and 13 bases lay between the germline ends.

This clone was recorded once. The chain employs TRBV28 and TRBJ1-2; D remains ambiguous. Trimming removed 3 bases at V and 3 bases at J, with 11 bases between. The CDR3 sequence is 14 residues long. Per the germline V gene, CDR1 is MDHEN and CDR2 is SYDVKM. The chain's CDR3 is CASSLGHGDYGYTF. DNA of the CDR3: TGTGCCAGCAGTTTGGGTCATGGAGACTATGGCTACACCTTC.

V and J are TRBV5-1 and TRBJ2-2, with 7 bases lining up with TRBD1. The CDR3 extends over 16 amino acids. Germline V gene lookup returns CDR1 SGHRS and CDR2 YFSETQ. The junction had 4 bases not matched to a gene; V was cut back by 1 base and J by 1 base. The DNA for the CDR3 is TGCGCCAGCAGCTTGTCCAACAGGGGGAACACCGGGGAGCTGTTTTTT. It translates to CASSLSNRGNTGELFF.

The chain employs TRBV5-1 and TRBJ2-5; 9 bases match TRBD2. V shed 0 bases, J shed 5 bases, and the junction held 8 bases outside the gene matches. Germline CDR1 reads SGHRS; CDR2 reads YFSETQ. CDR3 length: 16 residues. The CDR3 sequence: CASSLEPAGGVETQYF. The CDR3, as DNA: TGCGCCAGCAGCTTGGAACCAGCGGGAGGAGTGGAGACCCAGTACTTC. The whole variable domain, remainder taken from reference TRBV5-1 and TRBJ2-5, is KAGVTQTPRYLIKTRGQQVTLSCSPISGHRSVSWYQQTPGQGLQFLFEYFSETQRNKGNFPGRFSGRQFSNSRSEMNVSTLELGDSALYLCASSLEPAGGVETQYFGPGTRLLVL.

Here the CDR3 DNA reads TGTGCCAGCTCCCCCCGGACTAGCGGAGGAATCGTCCCCAATGAGCAGTTCTTC. It encodes CASSPRTSGGIVPNEQFF. The chain links TRBV18 to TRBJ2-1; 10 bases agree with TRBD2. V lost 6 bases and J lost 6; bases outside the gene matches: 17. The CDR3 has 18 residues. The germline CDR1 and CDR2 sequences are KGHSH and LQKENI.